The clone carrying this T cell receptor beta chain was counted once. The antigen is unknown. Measured with immunoSEQ multiplex PCR; TCRdb has only the in-frame clones, and not every one. The sample holds about 73,000 clones; about 95% are singletons and the top ten take about 0.93%. This specimen belongs to a study of cytomegalovirus exposure and HLA in healthy donors. V shed 0 bases and J shed 4 bases, with 10 bases lying between them. The CDR3 length is 14 residues. The V gene's germline CDR1 is SGHNT and CDR2 YYREEE (reference sequence). Whole-study results and caveats: Most TCR sequences were seen very rarely across donors, but some public TCRs occurred in many.

This chain uses TRBV5-4 with TRBJ1-2; D is uncertain. The receptor's source is a young woman in good health and CMV-seronegative. The material sequenced was PBMCs. The CDR3 is CASSLDQTAYGYTF. Written as DNA, the CDR3 is TGTGCCAGCAGCTTGGACCAAACAGCCTATGGCTACACCTTC.